The TCR beta chain under discussion was sequenced for a study of beta chain features in type 1 diabetes. Broader study findings: For type 1 diabetes patients, VDJ junctions showed fewer insertions and more deletions.

This clone was detected only a few times. Its antigen is unidentified. A sort by CD45RO/CCR7/CD25/CD127/CD95/CD27 yielded CD4+ naive, central memory, regulatory and stem cell-like memory cells. Reverse transcription of all isolated RNA meant that expressed TCRB transcripts were sequenced. Here immunoSEQ multiplex PCR was the method, and the copy in TCRdb shows in-frame clones only, minus some. The sample carries hundreds of thousands of clones, about 16% recorded once. This receptor was identified in a man younger than 35 in good health. Sequenced input: naive CD4+ T cells from blood.

CDR3 sequence: CASSPGQFSDTQYF. CDR3 DNA: TGTGCCAGCAGCCCGGGACAGTTCTCCGATACGCAGTATTTT. The chain joins TRBV5-4 to TRBJ2-3; 7 bases agree with TRBD1. V was pared by 4 bases and J by 6 bases, with 8 bases of the junction left unmatched. The CDR3 loop spans 14 amino acids. The V gene's germline CDR1 is SGHNT and CDR2 YYREEE (reference sequence). The whole variable domain, filled in from reference TRBV5-4 and TRBJ2-3, reads ETGVTQSPTHLIKTRGQQVTLRCSSQSGHNTVSWYQQALGQGPQFIFQYYREEENGRGNFPPRFSGLQFPNYSSELNVNALELDDSALYLCASSPGQFSDTQYFGPGTRLTVL.